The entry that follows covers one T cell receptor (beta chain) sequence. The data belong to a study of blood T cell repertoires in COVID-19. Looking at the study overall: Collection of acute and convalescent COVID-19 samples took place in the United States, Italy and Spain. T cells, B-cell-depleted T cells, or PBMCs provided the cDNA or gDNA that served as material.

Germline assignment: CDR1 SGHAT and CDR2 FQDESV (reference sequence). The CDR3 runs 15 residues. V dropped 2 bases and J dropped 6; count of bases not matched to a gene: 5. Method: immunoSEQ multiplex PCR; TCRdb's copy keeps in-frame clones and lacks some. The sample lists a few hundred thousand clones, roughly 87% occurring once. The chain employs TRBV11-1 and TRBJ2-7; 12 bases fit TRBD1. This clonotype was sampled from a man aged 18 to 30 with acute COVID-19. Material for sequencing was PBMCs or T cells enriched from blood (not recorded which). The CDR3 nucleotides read TGTGCCAGCAGCTTATCCGGGACAGGGGGCAGCGAGCAGTACTTC. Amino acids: CASSLSGTGGSEQYF.